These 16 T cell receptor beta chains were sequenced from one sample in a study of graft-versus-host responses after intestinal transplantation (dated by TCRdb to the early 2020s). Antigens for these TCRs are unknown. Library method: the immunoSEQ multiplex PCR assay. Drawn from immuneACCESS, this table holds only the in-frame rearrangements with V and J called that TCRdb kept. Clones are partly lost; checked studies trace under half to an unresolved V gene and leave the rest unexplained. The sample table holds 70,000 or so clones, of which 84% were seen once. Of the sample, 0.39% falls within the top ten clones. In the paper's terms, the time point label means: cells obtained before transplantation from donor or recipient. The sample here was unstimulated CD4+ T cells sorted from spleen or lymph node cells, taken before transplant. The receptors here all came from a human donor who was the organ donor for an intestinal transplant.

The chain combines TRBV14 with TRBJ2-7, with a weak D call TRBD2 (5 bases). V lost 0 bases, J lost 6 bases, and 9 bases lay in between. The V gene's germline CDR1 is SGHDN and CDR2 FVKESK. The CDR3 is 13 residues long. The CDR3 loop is CASSQDSGVEQYV. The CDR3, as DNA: TGTGCCAGCAGCCAAGATTCCGGGGTCGAGCAGTACGTC.

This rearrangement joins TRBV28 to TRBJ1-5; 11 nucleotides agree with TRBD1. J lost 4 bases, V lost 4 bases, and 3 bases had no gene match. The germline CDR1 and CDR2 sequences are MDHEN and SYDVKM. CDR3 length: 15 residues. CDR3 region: CASSWTGGANQPQHF. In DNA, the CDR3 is TGTGCCAGCAGTTGGACAGGGGGCGCGAATCAGCCCCAGCATTTT.

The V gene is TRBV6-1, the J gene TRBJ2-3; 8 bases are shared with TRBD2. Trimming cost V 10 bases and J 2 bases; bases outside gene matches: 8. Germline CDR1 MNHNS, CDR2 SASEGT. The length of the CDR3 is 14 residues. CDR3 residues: CATWTSRYTDTQYF. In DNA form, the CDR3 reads TGTGCCACCTGGACTAGCAGATACACAGATACGCAGTATTTT.

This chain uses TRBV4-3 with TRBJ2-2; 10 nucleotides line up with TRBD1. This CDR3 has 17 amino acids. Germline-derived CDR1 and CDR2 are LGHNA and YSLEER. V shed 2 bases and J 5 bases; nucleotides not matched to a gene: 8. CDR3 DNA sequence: TGCGCCAGCAGCCAATCCCCGAGGACAGGGGGGACCGGGGAGCTGTTTTTT. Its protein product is CASSQSPRTGGTGELFF.

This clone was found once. CDR3 nucleotides: TGTGCCAGCAGCTTTACCGGACAGAATAATTCACCCCTCCACTTT. Translated, it gives CASSFTGQNNSPLHF. The chain uses TRBV7-8 and TRBJ1-6; D is perhaps TRBD1 (6 bases). V was shortened by 3 bases and J by 5 bases, with 11 bases between the two germline ends. This CDR3 is 15 amino acids long. Germline values: CDR1 SGHVS, CDR2 FQNEAQ.

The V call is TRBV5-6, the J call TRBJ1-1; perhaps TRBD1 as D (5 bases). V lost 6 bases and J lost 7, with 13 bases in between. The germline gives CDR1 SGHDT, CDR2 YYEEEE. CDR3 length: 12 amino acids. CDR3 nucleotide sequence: TGTGCCAGCACTGAAGGGGATGGTGAAGCTTTCTTT. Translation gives CASTEGDGEAFF.

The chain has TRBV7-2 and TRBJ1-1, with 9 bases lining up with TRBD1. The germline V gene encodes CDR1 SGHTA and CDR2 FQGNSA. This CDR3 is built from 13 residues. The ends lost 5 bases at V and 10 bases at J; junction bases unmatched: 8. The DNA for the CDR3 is TGTGCCAGCAGCCTAGACAGGGGGTATGGAGCTTTCTTT. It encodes CASSLDRGYGAFF.

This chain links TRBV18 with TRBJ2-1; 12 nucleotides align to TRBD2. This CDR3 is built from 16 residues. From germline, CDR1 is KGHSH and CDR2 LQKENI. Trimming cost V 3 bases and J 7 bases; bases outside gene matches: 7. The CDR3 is CASSPRLAGDENEQFF. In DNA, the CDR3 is TGTGCCAGCTCACCCCGACTAGCGGGGGACGAGAATGAGCAGTTCTTC.

Here the CDR3 reads CASSYSESLQPQHF. CDR3 DNA sequence: TGTGCCAGCAGTTACTCGGAGAGTTTACAGCCCCAGCATTTT. The chain links TRBV6-5 to TRBJ1-5, with unresolved D. V lost 0 bases, J lost 7 bases, and 10 bases lay in between. Germline V gene sequence: CDR1 MNHEY, CDR2 SVGAGI. The CDR3 totals 14 residues.

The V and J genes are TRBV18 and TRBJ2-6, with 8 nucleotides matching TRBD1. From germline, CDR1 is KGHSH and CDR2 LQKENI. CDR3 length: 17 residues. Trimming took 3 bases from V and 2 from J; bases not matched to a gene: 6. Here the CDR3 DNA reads TGTGCCAGCTCACCCCTGGACAGGGCGGCTGGGGCCAACGTCCTGACTTTC. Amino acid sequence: CASSPLDRAAGANVLTF. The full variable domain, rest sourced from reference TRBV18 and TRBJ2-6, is NAGVMQNPRHLVRRRGQEARLRCSPMKGHSHVYWYRQLPEEGLKFMVYLQKENIIDESGMPKERFSAEFPKEGPSILRIQQVVRGDSAAYFCASSPLDRAAGANVLTFGAGSRLTVL.

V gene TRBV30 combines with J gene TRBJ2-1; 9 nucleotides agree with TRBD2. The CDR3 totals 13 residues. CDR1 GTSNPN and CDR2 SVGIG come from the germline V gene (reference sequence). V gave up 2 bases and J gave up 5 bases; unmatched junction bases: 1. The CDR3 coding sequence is TGTGCCTGGAGTAGCGGGGGGCACAATGAGCAGTTCTTC. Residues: CAWSSGGHNEQFF.

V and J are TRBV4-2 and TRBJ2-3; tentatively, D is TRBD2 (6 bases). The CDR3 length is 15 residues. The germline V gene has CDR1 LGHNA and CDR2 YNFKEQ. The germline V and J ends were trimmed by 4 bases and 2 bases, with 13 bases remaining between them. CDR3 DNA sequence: TGTGCCAGCAGCCCACTAGGCGGGGACACAGATACGCAGTATTTT. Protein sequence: CASSPLGGDTDTQYF.

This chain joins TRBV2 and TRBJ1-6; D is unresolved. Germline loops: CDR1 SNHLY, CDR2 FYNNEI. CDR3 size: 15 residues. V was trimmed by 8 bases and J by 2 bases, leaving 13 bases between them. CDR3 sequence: CASRRGLPYNSPLHF. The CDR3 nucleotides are TGTGCCAGCCGACGGGGTCTCCCCTATAATTCACCCCTCCACTTT.

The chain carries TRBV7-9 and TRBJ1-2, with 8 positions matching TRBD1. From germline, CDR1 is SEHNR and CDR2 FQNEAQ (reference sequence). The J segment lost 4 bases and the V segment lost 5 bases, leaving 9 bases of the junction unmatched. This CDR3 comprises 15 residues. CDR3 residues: CASSTPEGQVYGYTF. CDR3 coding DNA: TGTGCCAGCAGCACACCCGAGGGACAGGTCTATGGCTACACCTTC.

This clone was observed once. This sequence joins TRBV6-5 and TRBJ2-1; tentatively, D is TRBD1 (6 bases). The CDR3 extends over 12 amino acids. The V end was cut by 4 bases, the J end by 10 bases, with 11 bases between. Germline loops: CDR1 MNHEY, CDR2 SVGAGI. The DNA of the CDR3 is TGTGCCAGCAGTTCCAGGGGAAGAGAGCAGTTCTTC. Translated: CASSSRGREQFF.

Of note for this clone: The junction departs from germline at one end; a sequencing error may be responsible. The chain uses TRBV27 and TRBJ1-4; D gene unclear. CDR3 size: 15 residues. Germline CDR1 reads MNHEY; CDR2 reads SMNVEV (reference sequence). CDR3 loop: CASSLSRVLNEKLFF. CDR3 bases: TGTGCCAGCAGTCTATCCCGGGTCCTAAATGAAAAACTGTTTTTT.